Listed below are T cell receptor beta chains from one sample, sequenced in a study of regulatory T cells in long-lasting Graves disease. A single record per CDR3 protein comes from TCRdb applying MiXCR to the multiplex PCR reads. The data hold about 350,000 distinct CDR3 sequences, with 15% to 20% observed a single time. Separately, the same data were catalogued under a study of T cells in Graves' hyperthyroidism and ophthalmopathy.

Sequences were derived from peripheral blood mononuclear cells (PBMCs), sampled at new diagnosis, from a patient treated with antithyroid drugs. These receptors all come from a man between 40 and 49 years old with Graves disease. CDR3s include the opening cysteine and the closing phenylalanine or tryptophan. Each record gives: clone size, CDR3 length, J gene, V gene, D gene, CDR3 DNA, CDR3 protein. D genes are given only for firm matches. Clone size is given for some rows only: seen once, a few or many times, or a class if the clone is expanded.

many,14,TRBJ1-3,TRBV11-2,NA,TGTGCCAGCAGCTCAAGACATCCTGGAAACACCATATATTTT,CASSSRHPGNTIYF
NA,14,TRBJ2-7,TRBV28,NA,TGTGCCAGCAGTTTCTTCAGGGCTAACTACGAGCAGTACTTC,CASSFFRANYEQYF
few,16,TRBJ1-6,TRBV18,NA,TGTGCCAGCTCACCCGCGGTCTTGGGGGCTAATTCACCCCTCCACTTT,CASSPAVLGANSPLHF
many,15,TRBJ2-7,TRBV28,NA,TGTGCCAGCAGCCCCAGAAGAAGACGGGGCTACGAGCAGTACTTC,CASSPRRRRGYEQYF
many,15,TRBJ1-3,TRBV12-3/TRBV12-4,TRBD1,TGTGCCAGCAGCCCTCCAGGGGGGCCCGGAAACACCATATATTTT,CASSPPGGPGNTIYF
many,17,TRBJ2-6,TRBV7-2,TRBD2,TGTGCCAGCAGCAGCGGGACTGGTGCCTCTGGGGCCAACGTCCTGACTTTC,CASSSGTGASGANVLTF
few,15,TRBJ2-1,TRBV7-2,TRBD2,TGTGCCAGCAGCTCCAGATGGACTAGCTTCAATGAGCAGTCCTTC,CASSSRWTSFNEQSF
many,14,TRBJ2-5,TRBV28,TRBD1,TGTGCCAGCAGCCGACAGGGGGCGGGAGAGACCCAGTACTTC,CASSRQGAGETQYF
NA,15,TRBJ2-1,TRBV12-3/TRBV12-4,NA,TGTGCCAGCAGTTCCCCGGGACTGATCTACAATGAGCAGTTCTTC,CASSSPGLIYNEQFF
NA,17,TRBJ2-3,TRBV19,NA,TGTGGCAGTAGTATAGATCCCCCTTCGGGGAGTAGGGATACGCAGTATTTT,CGSSIDPPSGSRDTQYF
many,12,TRBJ2-3,TRBV5-1,NA,TGTGCCAGCAGCCTGCCCACAGATACGCAGTATTTT,CASSLPTDTQYF
many,15,TRBJ2-7,TRBV28,NA,TGTGCCAGCACCAAAAGGGGTGAACCCCTTCCCGAGCAGTACTTC,CASTKRGEPLPEQYF
NA,15,TRBJ2-1,TRBV12-3/TRBV12-4,NA,TGTGCCAGCAGTCGTCAAGTCGGGACCTACAATGAGCAGTTCTTC,CASSRQVGTYNEQFF
NA,17,TRBJ2-2,TRBV18,TRBD1,TGTGCCAGCTCACCGACAGGGATCCTCGCGAACACCGGGGAGCTGTTTTTT,CASSPTGILANTGELFF
NA,17,TRBJ2-2,TRBV12-3/TRBV12-4,NA,TGTGCCAGCAGTTTAAACTCGGCAGGACTTCACACCGGGGAGCTGTTTTTT,CASSLNSAGLHTGELFF
many,13,TRBJ2-5,TRBV6-1,NA,TGTGCCAGCAGTCTTCAGGGGCCGTGGACCCAGTACTTC,CASSLQGPWTQYF
many,14,TRBJ1-1,TRBV6-9,NA,TGTGCCAGCAGTTACGGACAGAGGAACACTGAAGCTTTCTTT,CASSYGQRNTEAFF
many,16,TRBJ2-3,TRBV7-2,TRBD2,TGTGCCAGCAGCCAGAACAGCGGGGGGCGCACAGATACGCAGTATTTT,CASSQNSGGRTDTQYF
NA,14,TRBJ2-5,TRBV19,TRBD1,TGTGCCAGTAGGATCCGACAGGGGGTAGAGACCCAGTACTTC,CASRIRQGVETQYF
NA,18,TRBJ2-3,TRBV7-8,NA,TGTGCCAGCAGTTTCCCCCTTATCGCGGCGGGCGGGGTTTATACGCAGTATTTT,CASSFPLIAAGGVYTQYF
few,15,TRBJ2-5,TRBV7-2,NA,TGTGCCAGCAGCTTAGGGCGGTTACAGCGGGAGACCCAGTACTTC,CASSLGRLQRETQYF
few,12,TRBJ1-1,TRBV29-1,NA,TGCAGCGCCTACAGGGTTCCCACTGAAGCTTTCTTT,CSAYRVPTEAFF
many,13,TRBJ1-2,TRBV18,NA,TGTGCCAGCTCAATGGACAGATCGAATGGCTACACCTTC,CASSMDRSNGYTF
many,17,TRBJ2-7,TRBV4-1,TRBD2,TGTGCCAGCAGCCAAGTCCGCCTAGCGGCTCAACCCTACGAGCAGTACTTC,CASSQVRLAAQPYEQYF
few,15,TRBJ2-3,TRBV20-1,NA,TGCAGTGCTAGCGGGGCGGCGAGGGGCACAGATACGCAGTATTTT,CSASGAARGTDTQYF
many,15,TRBJ2-1,TRBV28,TRBD2,TGTGCCAGCACAAGCGGGGGGCTCTCCTACAATGAGCAGTTCTTC,CASTSGGLSYNEQFF
many,14,TRBJ2-3,TRBV5-1,NA,TGTGCCAGCAGCTTAGCAGCTAGCACAGATACGCAGTATTTT,CASSLAASTDTQYF
many,14,TRBJ2-3,TRBV27,NA,TGTGCCAGCAGTCCTCTAAGGGATACCCATACGCAGTATTTT,CASSPLRDTHTQYF
many,15,TRBJ2-7,TRBV20-1,NA,TGCAGTGCTAGAATGGCTAGGACAGCCTCCTACGAGCAGTACTTC,CSARMARTASYEQYF
few,15,TRBJ1-1,TRBV15,NA,TGTGCCACCAGCAGAGGAGGTCAGATGAACACTGAAGCTTTCTTT,CATSRGGQMNTEAFF
many,15,TRBJ2-7,TRBV28,NA,TGTGCCAGCAGTTTTGACCCGGGACGGTTCTACGAGCAGTACTTC,CASSFDPGRFYEQYF
few,14,TRBJ2-7,TRBV6-1,NA,TGTGCCAGCAGTGAAGATACAGGATCCTACGAGCAGTACTTC,CASSEDTGSYEQYF
many,15,TRBJ1-1,TRBV12-3/TRBV12-4,NA,TGTGCCAGCAGCCCGACAACAGGGAGGGGCACTGAAGCTTTCTTT,CASSPTTGRGTEAFF
many,17,TRBJ2-3,TRBV7-9,NA,TGTGCCAGCAGCGGAAAGCGGCTAGCGCGAAGCACAGATACGCAGTATTTT,CASSGKRLARSTDTQYF
many,13,TRBJ1-1,TRBV7-3,NA,TGTGCCAGCAGGCTGGAGGGGAACACTGAAGCTTTCTTT,CASRLEGNTEAFF
many,15,TRBJ2-3,TRBV2,TRBD2,TGTGCCAGCAGTGAAAACCTAGCGGGGGCAGATACGCAGTATTTT,CASSENLAGADTQYF
many,14,TRBJ2-3,TRBV7-9,NA,TGTGCCAGCAGCTTGGGGCTAGGCACAGATACGCAGTATTTT,CASSLGLGTDTQYF
many,16,TRBJ2-2,TRBV9,NA,TGTGCCAGCAGCGTAGATGCAGGCGCGAACACCGGGGAGCTGTTTTTT,CASSVDAGANTGELFF
many,15,TRBJ1-4,TRBV28,NA,TGTGCCAGCAGTATCCCCCCCCCTGGGAGTGAAAAACTGTTTTTT,CASSIPPPGSEKLFF
NA,14,TRBJ2-4,TRBV20-1,TRBD1,TGCAGTGCCAACCGGGACAGGGGGATAAACATTCAGTACTTC,CSANRDRGINIQYF
many,17,TRBJ2-3,TRBV7-9,TRBD1,TGTGCCAGCAGCTTAGAAACGGTCGCCCAGGGGGCAGATACGCAGTATTTT,CASSLETVAQGADTQYF
few,14,TRBJ1-6,TRBV5-5,NA,TGTGCCAGCAATTCCGGGCTCGATGGGACACCCCTCCACTTT,CASNSGLDGTPLHF
NA,15,TRBJ2-5,TRBV7-9,NA,TGTGCCAGCAGCCAACGGCCCGAGGCCTTGGGAGACCAGTACTTC,CASSQRPEALGDQYF
many,15,TRBJ2-7,TRBV2,TRBD2,TGTGCCAGCAGTCCTAGCGGGGGGAGAGGTTACGAGCAGTACTTC,CASSPSGGRGYEQYF
many,12,TRBJ2-3,TRBV12-3/TRBV12-4,NA,TGTGCCAGCACCACGACAGTGGATACGCAGTATTTT,CASTTTVDTQYF
NA,15,TRBJ2-1,TRBV12-3/TRBV12-4,NA,TGTGCCAGCACCTTAGGGTTCCAAGTCGGCAATGAGCAGTTCTTC,CASTLGFQVGNEQFF
many,17,TRBJ2-1,TRBV11-2,TRBD2,TGTGCCAGCATCACCCTCGACGGGGGGTACTCCTACAATGAGCAGTTCTTC,CASITLDGGYSYNEQFF
many,17,TRBJ2-3,TRBV7-2,TRBD1,TGTGCCAGCAGCCCTCGGGACAGCTTCGCAAGCACAGATACGCAGTATTTT,CASSPRDSFASTDTQYF
many,15,TRBJ2-7,TRBV2,NA,TGTGCCAGCAGTGAATCTCTCAGGGCCTCCTACGAGCAGTACTTC,CASSESLRASYEQYF
many,14,TRBJ2-7,TRBV12-3/TRBV12-4,TRBD1,TGTGCCAGCAGTCCTCCGGGACAGCTCTACGAGCAGTACTTC,CASSPPGQLYEQYF
many,16,TRBJ2-3,TRBV7-9,NA,TGTGCCAGCAGCTTACGCCCGGGACGGAGCACAGATACGCAGTATTTT,CASSLRPGRSTDTQYF
few,11,TRBJ2-2,TRBV6-2/TRBV6-3,NA,TGTGCCAGCAGAGAACTCGGGGAGCTGTTTTTT,CASRELGELFF
NA,15,TRBJ1-2,TRBV5-1,NA,TGCGCCAGCACCCAAGGTCGGACAGCCAACTATGGCTACACCTTC,CASTQGRTANYGYTF
many,15,TRBJ2-1,TRBV2,NA,TGTGCCAGCAGAGCTTCTTCAGGGGCGATTGATGAGCAGTTCTTC,CASRASSGAIDEQFF
NA,13,TRBJ1-5,TRBV19,NA,TGTGCCAGTAGTGGACGCAGAAATCAGCCCCAGCATTTT,CASSGRRNQPQHF
many,14,TRBJ2-3,TRBV7-3,NA,TGTGCCAGCGGACCGGACGGAAACACAGATACGCAGTATTTT,CASGPDGNTDTQYF
few,15,TRBJ1-4,TRBV5-1,NA,TGCGCCAGCAGCTTGGGGAGTGCAACTAATGAAAAACTGTTTTTT,CASSLGSATNEKLFF